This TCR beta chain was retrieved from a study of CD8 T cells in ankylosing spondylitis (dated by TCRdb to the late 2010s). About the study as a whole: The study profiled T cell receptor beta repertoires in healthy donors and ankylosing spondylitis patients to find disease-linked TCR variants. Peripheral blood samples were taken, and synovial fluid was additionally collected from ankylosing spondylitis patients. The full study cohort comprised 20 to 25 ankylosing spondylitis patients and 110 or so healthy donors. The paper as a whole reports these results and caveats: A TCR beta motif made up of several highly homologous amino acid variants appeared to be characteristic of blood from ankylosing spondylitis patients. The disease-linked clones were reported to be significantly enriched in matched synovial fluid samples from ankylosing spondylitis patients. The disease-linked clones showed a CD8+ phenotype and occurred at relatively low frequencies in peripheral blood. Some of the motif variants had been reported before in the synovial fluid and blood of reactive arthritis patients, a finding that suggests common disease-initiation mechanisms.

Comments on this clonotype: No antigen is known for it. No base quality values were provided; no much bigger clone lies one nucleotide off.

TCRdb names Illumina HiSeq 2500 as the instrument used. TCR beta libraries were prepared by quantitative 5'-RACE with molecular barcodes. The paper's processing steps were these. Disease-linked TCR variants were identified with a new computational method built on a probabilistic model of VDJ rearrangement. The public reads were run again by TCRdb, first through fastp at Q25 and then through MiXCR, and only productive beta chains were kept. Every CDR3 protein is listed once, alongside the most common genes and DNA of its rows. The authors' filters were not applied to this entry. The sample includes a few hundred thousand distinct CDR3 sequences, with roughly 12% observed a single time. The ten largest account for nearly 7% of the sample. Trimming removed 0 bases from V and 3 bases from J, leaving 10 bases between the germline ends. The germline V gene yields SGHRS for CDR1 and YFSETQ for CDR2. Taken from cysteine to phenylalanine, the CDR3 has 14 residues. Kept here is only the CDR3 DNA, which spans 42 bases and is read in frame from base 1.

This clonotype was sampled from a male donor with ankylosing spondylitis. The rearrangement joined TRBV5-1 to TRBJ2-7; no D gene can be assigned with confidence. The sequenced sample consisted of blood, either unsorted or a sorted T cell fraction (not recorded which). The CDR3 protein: CASSLGIEFYEQYF. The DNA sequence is TGCGCCAGCAGCTTGGGGATAGAATTCTACGAGCAGTACTTC.